Here is one T cell receptor (beta chain) with its context. No antigen is known for it. The data originate from a study of cytomegalovirus exposure and HLA in healthy donors. Turning to the study itself: The roughly 670 first-cohort repertoires and the roughly 130 validation repertoires shared the same platform, a later analysis reported.

The data were produced by immunoSEQ multiplex PCR, yet TCRdb's version contains in-frame clones alone and is incomplete. The sample holds fewer than 100,000 clones, roughly 94% seen once. Findings of the study overall: There were approximately 150 TCR beta chains listed as cytomegalovirus-associated. Most TCRs appeared rarely, but some public TCRs recurred in many donors. The finding came from a later analysis; first-cohort TCR clusters tended to co-occur in the roughly 120 validation repertoires.

Trimming took off 4 bases at V and 6 bases at J, with 11 bases between the two ends. Germline lookup yields CDR1 SNHLY and CDR2 FYNNEI. This CDR3 has 13 amino acids. Sequenced sample: PBMCs. This sequence originates from a woman in her late teens or twenties in good health and CMV-seropositive. This sequence joins TRBV2 and TRBJ2-3; possible D gene TRBD2, 6 bases. The CDR3: CASSGGGLDTQYF. The CDR3 coding sequence is TGTGCCAGCAGTGGGGGAGGATTGGATACGCAGTATTTT.